This entry is about one TCR beta chain. The protocol was immunoSEQ multiplex PCR, while the TCRdb copy is restricted to in-frame clones and leaves out a portion. Here the sample spans about 70,000 clones, approximately 94% being singletons. These data belong to a study of T cell changes during pregnancy in multiple sclerosis. CDR3 length equals 13 residues. The germline V gene has CDR1 SQVTM and CDR2 ANQGSEA. The ends lost 2 bases at V and 8 bases at J; junction bases unmatched: 8. The sequence was collected from a female donor in good health, enrolled as a control in a pregnancy study. The rearrangement uses TRBV29-1 and TRBJ1-2; 7 bases are a match to TRBD1. The specimen was peripheral blood, collected in the second trimester of pregnancy. This CDR3 is CSVENRQGEGYTF. The CDR3 coding sequence is TGCAGCGTTGAAAACAGGCAGGGGGAAGGCTACACCTTC.